This T cell receptor beta chain emerged from a study of cytomegalovirus exposure and HLA in healthy donors. Looking at the study overall: Later analysis reported that the 130 or so validation repertoires shared the platform of the roughly 680 first-cohort repertoires.

Clones were sequenced by immunoSEQ multiplex PCR, and TCRdb holds only the in-frame ones, with some missing. The sample consists of about 360,000 clones, 86% of them appearing once. Findings of the study overall: TCR clusters originating in the first cohort tended to co-occur in the 110 or so validation repertoires, according to a later analysis.

CDR3 length: 15 amino acids. CDR1 is SGHAT, CDR2 FQDESV, per germline (reference sequence). The V and J ends lost 5 bases and 1 base, in that order; junction bases with no gene match: 6. This clone was picked up one time. Its antigen is not known. The chain couples TRBV11-1 to TRBJ2-7; the match to TRBD1 covers 9 bases. This TCR derives from a young woman in good health and CMV-seronegative. Material for sequencing was PBMCs. CDR3 protein: CASSRSGTGSYEQYF. The CDR3 nucleotides read TGTGCCAGCAGCCGGTCCGGGACAGGGTCCTACGAGCAGTACTTC.